The 21 T cell receptor beta chains below were found in one sample sequenced in a study of chemoradiotherapy in HPV16-positive cancers (dated by TCRdb to between 2021 and 2024). To prepare the library, the immunoSEQ multiplex PCR assay was applied. This is the immuneACCESS table as TCRdb keeps it, with only in-frame sequences that have V and J called. A part of the clones is gone; compared with another copy, unresolved V genes explain less than half, and the rest is unexplained. Counted in this sample were about 23,000 clones; more than 75% of them appeared once. The ten largest account for roughly 5% of the sample. The sample was blood, taken from a patient who underwent chemoradiotherapy. These receptors were taken from a human donor with HPV-associated anogenital cancer.

This clone was detected a few times. CDR3 in DNA: TGTGCCAGCAGCTTAGCGGAGTCTAGCGGTTACACAGATACGCAGTATTTT. The encoded protein is CASSLAESSGYTDTQYF. This chain uses TRBV7-8 with TRBJ2-3; 7 bases agree with TRBD2. V dropped 0 bases and J dropped 2; count of bases not matched to a gene: 8. In germline, CDR1 is SGHVS, CDR2 FQNEAQ. This CDR3 spans 17 amino acids.

In this sample, this clone turned up once. The rearrangement joins TRBV4-2 to TRBJ1-3; 9 bases line up with TRBD1. Germline V CDR1 and CDR2: LGHNA, YNFKEQ. This CDR3 region has 16 residues. With V trimmed by 3 bases and J by 0 bases, 3 bases remained unmatched. The CDR3 region has the DNA TGTGCCAGCAGCCATCGGACAGGGGACTCTGGAAACACCATATATTTT. Protein sequence: CASSHRTGDSGNTIYF.

This clone has just one count. The chain joins TRBV5-6 to TRBJ2-2; D not certain. This CDR3 is 17 amino acids long. V was cut by 0 bases and J by 1 base, with 13 bases left in between. Germline V gene lookup returns CDR1 SGHDT and CDR2 YYEEEE. CDR3 nucleotides: TGTGCCAGCAGCTTGGCCGTGGATGCTGGGAACACCGGGGAGCTGTTTTTT. Translated, it gives CASSLAVDAGNTGELFF.

The chain links TRBV5-3 to TRBJ2-1, with 11 bases identical to TRBD2. TRBV5-3 is filed as an ORF, its function uncertain. The CDR3 totals 16 residues. The CDR3 sequence: CTEQIAGGSSYNEQFF. CDR3 bases: TGTACTGAACAAATAGCGGGAGGGAGCTCCTACAATGAGCAGTTCTTC.

V is TRBV19 and J is TRBJ2-5, with TRBD2 matching over 9 bases. Unmatched junction bases numbered 8, after V lost 5 bases and J lost 1 base. The CDR3 is 16 residues long. Germline V gives CDR1 LNHDA, CDR2 SQIVND (reference sequence). DNA for the CDR3: TGTGCCAGTAGTGACGGACTAGCGCGAATCCAAGAGACCCAGTACTTC. Translation gives CASSDGLARIQETQYF.

The V call is TRBV19, the J call TRBJ2-1; 11 bases are a match to TRBD2. This CDR3 region has 17 residues. The germline V gene encodes CDR1 LNHDA and CDR2 SQIVND (reference sequence). V lost 3 bases and J lost 2; bases outside the gene matches: 6. The CDR3 DNA reads TGTGCCAGTAGTATCGCCGGGACTAGCGGTCCCTACAATGAGCAGTTCTTC. Translating it yields CASSIAGTSGPYNEQFF.

The chain carries TRBV5-1 and TRBJ1-1, with 7 bases identical to TRBD1. Germline-derived CDR1 and CDR2 are SGHRS and YFSETQ. V lost 1 base, J lost 1 base, and 7 bases stayed unmatched. The CDR3 covers 16 residues. The CDR3: CASSLTGAGANTEAFF. The CDR3 DNA reads as TGCGCCAGCAGCTTGACAGGGGCAGGGGCGAACACTGAAGCTTTCTTT.

V and J are TRBV7-2 and TRBJ1-2, with 10 bases matching TRBD1. Germline trimming cut 2 bases from V and 5 bases from J; bases unmatched to any gene: 5. The CDR3 extends over 15 amino acids. Germline lookup yields CDR1 SGHTA and CDR2 FQGNSA. The CDR3 DNA sequence: TGTGCCAGCAGCTTACCCGGGACAGGGGTTTATGGCTACACCTTC. Amino acid sequence: CASSLPGTGVYGYTF.

The chain joins TRBV5-1 to TRBJ1-1; D may be TRBD1 (5 bases). The CDR3 consists of 12 residues. In germline, CDR1 is SGHRS, CDR2 YFSETQ. V shed 5 bases and J shed 4 bases, with 9 bases lying between them. CDR3 DNA: TGCGCCAGCAGTCGGGGGGGCACTGAAGCTTTCTTT. Translated: CASSRGGTEAFF.

The rearrangement links TRBV7-2 to TRBJ2-7, with 10 bases identical to TRBD1. This CDR3 has 14 residues. Germline V gene sequence: CDR1 SGHTA, CDR2 FQGNSA. Losses at the gene ends were 3 bases for V and 2 bases for J; bases not matched to a gene: 1. The CDR3, as DNA: TGTGCCAGCAGCTTCGGGACAGGGGCCTACGAGCAGTACTTC. Encoded protein: CASSFGTGAYEQYF. The variable domain in full, with the rest retrieved from reference TRBV7-2 and TRBJ2-7, is GAGVSQSPSNKVTEKGKDVELRCDPISGHTALYWYRQSLGQGLEFLIYFQGNSAPDKSGLPSDRFSAERTGGSVSTLTIQRTQQEDSAVYLCASSFGTGAYEQYFGPGTRLTVT.

The chain joins TRBV5-5 to TRBJ1-4; maybe TRBD1 (6 bases). Germline loops: CDR1 SGHKS, CDR2 YYEKEE (reference sequence). The V end was cut by 2 bases, the J end by 4 bases, with 12 bases between. This CDR3 has 15 residues. CDR3 region: CASSFQTGNNEKLFF. In DNA form, the CDR3 reads TGTGCCAGCAGCTTCCAAACAGGGAATAATGAAAAACTGTTTTTT.

This clone was seen a single time. The J gene is TRBJ1-3, the V gene TRBV9; 10 bases are a match to TRBD1. CDR3 length: 15 amino acids. Trimming cost V 4 bases and J 7 bases; bases outside gene matches: 8. The germline V gene encodes CDR1 SGDLS and CDR2 YYNGEE. CDR3 nucleotide sequence: TGTGCCAGCAGCTCCCGACAGGGGGCCAGCAACACCATATATTTT. Its protein is CASSSRQGASNTIYF.

This sequence joins TRBV2 and TRBJ1-5; weak D call: TRBD1 (6 bases). This CDR3 comprises 14 residues. Trimming pared 6 bases from V and 2 bases from J, leaving 11 bases between. Germline V gene lookup returns CDR1 SNHLY and CDR2 FYNNEI. The CDR3 DNA follows: TGTGCCAGCAGGGCAGGGGATGGCAATCAGCCCCAGCATTTT. The encoded protein is CASRAGDGNQPQHF.

The gene calls are TRBV2 and TRBJ2-3, with 11 bases identical to TRBD2. Trimming removed 6 bases from V and 3 bases from J; junction bases left unmatched: 5. The CDR3 totals 15 residues. Germline CDR1 reads SNHLY; CDR2 reads FYNNEI. CDR3 sequence reads: CASSMGLAETDTQYF. CDR3 coding DNA: TGTGCCAGCAGCATGGGACTAGCGGAAACAGATACGCAGTATTTT.

The genes are TRBV4-3 and TRBJ1-2; D unclear. The length of the CDR3 is 13 residues. V lost 0 bases to trimming and J lost 5 bases, with 7 bases between them. Germline CDR1 is LGHNA and CDR2 is YSLEER. This CDR3 is CASSQDSSYGYTF. CDR3 DNA sequence: TGCGCCAGCAGCCAAGATTCCTCATATGGCTACACCTTC.

The chain has TRBV11-2 and TRBJ2-5; the match to TRBD1 covers 8 bases. V lost 5 bases to trimming and J lost 1 base; unmatched junction nucleotides: 0. The CDR3 runs to 13 residues. The germline V gene has CDR1 SGHAT and CDR2 FQNNGV. The CDR3 reads CASSGTGQETQYF. For the CDR3, the DNA is TGTGCCAGCAGCGGGACAGGCCAAGAGACCCAGTACTTC.

The chain is built from TRBV19 and TRBJ2-3, with D uncertain. The CDR3 is 14 amino acids. Germline lookup yields CDR1 LNHDA and CDR2 SQIVND (reference sequence). The V gene lost 7 bases and the J gene lost 3 bases, with 14 bases spanning the gap. CDR3 sequence (DNA): TGTGCCAGTACCCAGGCCCTAGGGACAGATACGCAGTATTTT. This translates into CASTQALGTDTQYF.

The V call is TRBV9, the J call TRBJ2-3; 11 bases line up with TRBD2. Germline CDR1 reads SGDLS; CDR2 reads YYNGEE. CDR3 size: 19 residues. The trim removed 0 bases at V and 4 bases at J, leaving 13 bases unmatched. CDR3 sequence (DNA): TGTGCCAGCAGCGTAGGGGGTTTGGGACTAGCGGTACGCCCAGATACGCAGTATTTT. Protein product: CASSVGGLGLAVRPDTQYF.

This chain links TRBV10-3 with TRBJ2-3, with 8 bases that match TRBD2. Germline CDR1 reads ENHRY; CDR2 reads SYGVKD. The V and J ends lost 1 base and 0 bases, in that order; junction bases with no gene match: 3. This CDR3 region has 16 residues. The CDR3 DNA is TGTGCCATCAGTGAGTACGAGCGGGGGAGCACAGATACGCAGTATTTT. This gives the protein CAISEYERGSTDTQYF.

This chain uses TRBV27 with TRBJ1-2; TRBD1 agrees at 11 bases. Germline V gene lookup returns CDR1 MNHEY and CDR2 SMNVEV (reference sequence). The CDR3 runs 14 residues. The V and J ends lost 2 bases and 6 bases, in that order; junction bases with no gene match: 2. The CDR3 coding sequence is TGTGCCAGCAGTTTAACGGGACAGGGGGATGGCTACACCTTC. It codes for CASSLTGQGDGYTF.

V and J are TRBV7-9 and TRBJ1-2; 9 bases are a match to TRBD1. V lost 6 bases to trimming and J lost 4 bases; unmatched junction nucleotides: 12. CDR1 is SEHNR and CDR2 is FQNEAQ in the germline V gene (reference sequence). CDR3 length: 16 residues. Written as DNA, the CDR3 is TGTGCCAGCAGAAGGGCAGGGACAGGGCCCTCCTATGGCTACACCTTC. It codes for CASRRAGTGPSYGYTF.